The text below deals with one T cell receptor beta chain. Its antigen remains undetermined. It has no much larger one-base neighbor in the sample; base qualities were not kept. Donors were a few dozen systemically healthy Caucasian individuals from Russia aged roughly 6 to 90 years. Each donor gave approximately 9.3 milliliters of peripheral blood, collected into EDTA-treated Vacutainer tubes. Ficoll-Paque density-gradient centrifugation was used to isolate PBMCs, with at least 7 million per sample. Trizol reagent was used to extract total RNA from PBMCs, with at least 5.5 micrograms per sample. For every donor, flow cytometry on a PBMC aliquot measured the percentage of naive CD45RAhigh/CD27high T cells. The CDR3, from cysteine to phenylalanine, totals 15 residues. CDR3 DNA is the only sequence kept; it has 45 bases, read in frame from the first base. At the junction V is shortened by 5 bases and J by 3 bases; bases outside the gene matches: 9. From a lookup of the germline V gene (reference sequence), CDR1 and CDR2 are DFQATT and SNEGSKA.

The data stem from a study of blood T cells in healthy people across ages (dated by TCRdb to between 2014 and 2017). Turning to the overall study: In model experiments, roughly one uniquely barcoded TCR beta cDNA molecule per two T cells was captured by template switching. The study analyzed two additional independent replicas of 1 million unique cDNA reads from the same blood draw for two donors, one aged 18 to 30 and one aged 80 or older. Four age groups were formed from the donors: young (average approximately 17 years), middle-aged (around 37), aged (over 55) and long-lived (about 80). To avoid experimental bias, donors of different ages were distributed randomly across sequencing lanes. The study measured age-related changes in TCR beta repertoire diversity using deep sequencing normalized with unique cDNA molecular identifiers. What the study reported, not specific to this receptor: Compared with the aged group, the long-lived group had more naive CD4+ T cells, fewer expanded clones and increased TCR diversity, suggesting age selection. Because donor CMV infection status was unknown, age-related changes in expanded clonotypes were potentially confounded. Observed TCR beta diversity per million T cells fell roughly linearly with age, and a significant reduction was already apparent by age around 40. Total diversity estimates from one million sequenced T cells were considered lower bounds and underestimates. The percentage of naive T cells measured by flow cytometry correlated strongly with observed TCR beta diversity. Conclusive comparison of naive and antigen-experienced compartments was prevented by the profiling of bulk unsorted PBMCs.

The method was 5' RACE. Sequencing was carried out with an Illumina HiSeq 2500. A second PCR of 7 to 11 cycles was performed with a sample-barcoded 5' primer and a J-beta primer mix. A unique molecular identifier was introduced onto each TCR beta cDNA molecule by a template-switch 5' adaptor carrying 12 random nucleotides. Each sample yielded at least 3 million CDR3-containing paired-end reads. All of the RNA was converted into first-strand cDNA using the Mint cDNA synthesis kit, with a TRBC-specific oligonucleotide serving as the primer. After uracil-DNA glycosylase treatment, a first 18-cycle PCR used universal primers M1SS and BC2_uni_R on all cDNA. The original pipeline was this. Each sample was normalized by randomly selecting 1 million high-quality reads, each carrying a distinct molecular identifier. Reads with shared molecular identifiers were discarded instead of being binned into consensus sequences. MiTCR, set to a Q25 quality threshold and the strictest error-elimination algorithm, was used for CDR3 identification, clonotype clustering and error correction. Lower-bound total TCR beta diversity was estimated with a nonparametric unseen species model using Euler transformation. TCRdb passed the public sequencing reads through fastp at Q25 and MiXCR, retaining productive beta sequences. Rows merge per CDR3 protein into single entries with the most common DNA and genes. The V and J calls reflect TCRdb's pipeline rather than the authors' work. This sample lists around 780,000 distinct CDR3 sequences; 56% were detected once. The ten biggest clones cover 25% to 30% of the sample.

This receptor was identified in a man aged 40-55 years in good health. Material: blood. The V gene is TRBV20-1 and the J gene is TRBJ2-1; TRBD2 aligns with 8 central bases. This receptor carries the CDR3 CSADHRLAGYNEQFF. The nucleotides are TGCAGTGCTGACCACCGCCTAGCGGGCTACAATGAGCAGTTCTTC.